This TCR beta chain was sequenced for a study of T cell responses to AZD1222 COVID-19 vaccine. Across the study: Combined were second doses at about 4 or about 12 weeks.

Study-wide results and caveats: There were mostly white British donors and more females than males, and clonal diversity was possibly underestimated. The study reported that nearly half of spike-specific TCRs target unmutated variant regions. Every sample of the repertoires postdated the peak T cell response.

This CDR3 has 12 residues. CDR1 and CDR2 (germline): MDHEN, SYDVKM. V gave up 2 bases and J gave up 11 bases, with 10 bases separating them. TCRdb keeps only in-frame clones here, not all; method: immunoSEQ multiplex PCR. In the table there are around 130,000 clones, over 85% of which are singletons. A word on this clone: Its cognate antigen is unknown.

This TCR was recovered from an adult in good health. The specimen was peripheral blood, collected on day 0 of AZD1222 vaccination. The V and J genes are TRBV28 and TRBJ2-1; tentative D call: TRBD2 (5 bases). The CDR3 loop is CASSLQEAKQFF. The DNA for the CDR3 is TGTGCCAGCAGTTTACAGGAGGCGAAGCAGTTCTTC. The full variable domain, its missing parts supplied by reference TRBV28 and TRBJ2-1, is DVKVTQSSRYLVKRTGEKVFLECVQDMDHENMFWYRQDPGLGLRLIYFSYDVKMKEKGDIPEGYSVSREKKERFSLILESASTNQTSMYLCASSLQEAKQFFGPGTRLTVL.